The clone carrying this TCR beta chain was seen a few times. This sample was included in a study of CD8+CD57+ T cells in acquired aplastic anemia. Overall study context: An average of roughly 3 ug of DNA was obtained from sorted CD4+ and CD8+ cells.

Profiling of TCR beta VDJ combinations and CDR3 sequences used genomic DNA as template. TCRdb reprocessed the reads via MiXCR and lists one record per CDR3 protein. The sample lists approximately 65,000 distinct CDR3 sequences; 55% were seen once. The sequence was obtained from a human donor in good health, serving as a control. The sample was sorted CD4+, CD8+, or CD8+CD57+ T cells (not recorded which) from PBMCs.

The CDR3: CAIKIDRVGSVYNSPLHF. The CDR3 DNA reads TGTGCCATCAAAATAGACAGGGTAGGCTCCGTTTATAATTCACCCCTCCACTTT. The chain joins TRBV10-3 to TRBJ1-6; 7 bases map to TRBD1. The CDR3 extends over 18 amino acids. V shed 7 bases, J shed 4 bases, and the junction held 16 bases outside the gene matches. Per germline, CDR1 ENHRY and CDR2 SYGVKD.